These 22 T cell receptor beta chains were sequenced from one sample in a study of shared clonotypes between healthy human individuals. Generated by immunoSEQ multiplex PCR, the TCRdb table keeps only in-frame clones and is missing some. The table includes hundreds of thousands of clones, around 74% detected once. Sequenced: memory CD4+ T cells sorted from blood. This sample's subset: CD45RA-negative fraction. The source of these receptors is a woman aged 25 to 39 in good health.

This clone was picked up a small number of times. This chain uses TRBV6-6 with TRBJ1-3; D perhaps matches TRBD1 (6 bases). CDR1 is MNHNY and CDR2 is SVGAGI in the germline V gene (reference sequence). The CDR3 is 16 residues long. The V end lost 6 bases, the J end lost 1 base, and 16 bases lay between the germline ends. The CDR3 nucleotides are TGTGCCAGCAGCCTTAACCAGGGACATTCTGGAAACACCATATATTTT. This codes for CASSLNQGHSGNTIYF.

A few counts support this clone. The chain couples TRBV25-1 to TRBJ1-1; D gene uncertain. The CDR3 consists of 11 residues. Germline-derived CDR1 and CDR2 are MGHDK and SYGVNS. Trimming cost V 4 bases and J 8 bases, with 8 bases left between them. CDR3 amino acids: CASSVNGEAFF. Written as DNA, the CDR3 is TGTGCCAGCAGTGTTAACGGGGAAGCTTTCTTT.

This chain links TRBV7-2 with TRBJ1-1; perhaps TRBD1 as D (6 bases). The CDR3 runs 13 residues. Between the trimmed V and J ends, which lost 1 base and 11 bases, there was a span of 14 bases. Germline CDR1 and CDR2: SGHTA and FQGNSA. CDR3 bases: TGTGCCAGCAGCTTAGGGGGAGGGGGGAGGGCTTTCTTT. This translates into CASSLGGGGRAFF.

This clone was seen a few times. CDR3 DNA: TGTGCCAGCAGTCCAACTAGCGGGAGCGAGTACGAGCAGTACTTC. This encodes CASSPTSGSEYEQYF. The chain has TRBV27 and TRBJ2-7; 11 bases map to TRBD2. V lost 5 bases and J lost 4; bases outside the gene matches: 7. CDR3 size: 15 residues. Germline CDR1 reads MNHEY; CDR2 reads SMNVEV (reference sequence).

This sequence joins TRBV6-5 and TRBJ2-6; D gene uncertain. The length of the CDR3 is 14 residues. The germline V gene encodes CDR1 MNHEY and CDR2 SVGAGI. Deletions cut 6 bases from V and 4 bases from J, with 10 bases between. Here the CDR3 reads CASSPFAGANVLTF. DNA of the CDR3: TGTGCCAGCAGCCCATTCGCAGGGGCCAACGTCCTGACTTTC.

This chain uses TRBV29-1 with TRBJ1-2; D gene ambiguous. The V end was cut by 2 bases, the J end by 4 bases, with 8 bases between. The length of the CDR3 is 12 residues. CDR1 SQVTM and CDR2 ANQGSEA come from the germline V gene. CDR3 region: CSVESGGYGYTF. DNA for the CDR3: TGCAGCGTTGAATCCGGCGGCTATGGCTACACCTTC.

The rearrangement uses TRBV29-1 and TRBJ2-7; D may be TRBD1 (6 bases). The CDR3 is made up of 12 amino acids. CDR1 is SQVTM and CDR2 is ANQGSEA in the germline V gene. The V gene lost 4 bases and the J gene lost 4 bases, with 11 bases spanning the gap. CDR3 amino acids: CSVVPQGYEQYF. In DNA, the CDR3 is TGCAGCGTTGTCCCACAGGGTTACGAGCAGTACTTC.

This clone has just one count. The chain links TRBV18 to TRBJ2-5; possible D gene TRBD2, 6 bases. Trimming took 4 bases from V and 3 from J, leaving 9 bases between them. The germline V gene has CDR1 KGHSH and CDR2 LQKENI. The CDR3 has 13 amino acids. CDR3 bases: TGTGCCAGCTCACGGGGGGAGAAAGAGACCCAGTACTTC. This translates into CASSRGEKETQYF.

The gene calls are TRBV6-6 and TRBJ2-7, with D perhaps matching TRBD1 (5 bases). The CDR3 totals 14 residues. The germline V gene encodes CDR1 MNHNY and CDR2 SVGAGI (reference sequence). The V end was cut by 3 bases, the J end by 3 bases, with 12 bases between. This CDR3 is CASSYTGLNYEQYF. CDR3 nucleotides: TGTGCCAGCAGTTATACAGGCCTCAACTACGAGCAGTACTTC.

V and J are TRBV5-1 and TRBJ1-2; 7 bases line up with TRBD1. Germline CDR1 SGHRS, CDR2 YFSETQ. This CDR3 contains 15 residues. Trimming cost V 0 bases and J 5 bases; bases outside gene matches: 7. The CDR3 coding sequence is TGCGCCAGCAGCTTGGTTCCTGACAGGGTGTATGGCTACACCTTC. It is translated as CASSLVPDRVYGYTF.

The chain uses TRBV7-9 and TRBJ2-2; 10 nucleotides line up with TRBD1. The CDR3 extends over 17 amino acids. Trimming removed 5 bases from V and 5 bases from J; junction bases left unmatched: 11. Germline CDR1 is SEHNR and CDR2 is FQNEAQ (reference sequence). This CDR3 reads CASSLRRGTGVTGELFF. The CDR3 coding sequence is TGTGCCAGCAGCCTCCGTCGTGGGACAGGGGTAACCGGGGAGCTGTTTTTT.

The chain uses TRBV23-1 and TRBJ2-7; D is undetermined. TRBV23-1 is placed among ORFs of uncertain function. Trimming shortened V by 4 bases and J by 3 bases, and 4 bases separated the two germline ends. This CDR3 contains 11 residues. The chain's CDR3 is CASSPNYEQYF. The CDR3 DNA is TGCGCCAGCAGTCCTAACTACGAGCAGTACTTC.

The rearrangement links TRBV5-4 to TRBJ2-7; TRBD2 matches at 12 bases. The germline V gene has CDR1 SGHNT and CDR2 YYREEE (reference sequence). J gave up 0 bases and V 0 bases, and 1 base lay outside the gene matches. This CDR3 comprises 16 residues. Here the CDR3 reads CASSLGGLAGSYEQYF. For the CDR3, the DNA is TGTGCCAGCAGCTTGGGGGGACTAGCGGGCTCCTACGAGCAGTACTTC.

A word on this clone: This likely stems from a read error, as it lies one base from a far larger clone. The chain joins TRBV5-1 to TRBJ2-5; tentative D call: TRBD2 (5 bases). The germline V gene encodes CDR1 SGHRS and CDR2 YFSETQ. CDR3 length: 12 residues. CDR3 sequence: CASNAEGETRYF. The CDR3 DNA reads TGCGCCAGCAATGCCGAGGGAGAGACCCGGTACTTC.

This chain connects TRBV21-1 to TRBJ2-1; TRBD1, the D gene given by the table, was not confirmed from the DNA. TRBV21-1 is an annotated pseudogene. The CDR3 spans 16 residues. The CDR3 region has the DNA TGTGCCAGCAGCACCCGGGACAGGGGACAAGCCGATGAGCAGTTCTTC. Its translation: CASSTRDRGQADEQFF.

V is TRBV5-4 and J is TRBJ2-7; 10 bases line up with TRBD1. The CDR3 runs to 17 residues. The trim removed 2 bases at V and 3 bases at J, leaving 11 bases unmatched. Germline CDR1 reads SGHNT; CDR2 reads YYREEE (reference sequence). The CDR3 nucleotides read TGTGCCAGCAGCTTATCCAAACCCGGGACAGGGGTCTACGAGCAGTACTTC. Translated: CASSLSKPGTGVYEQYF. The full variable domain, completed using reference TRBV5-4 and TRBJ2-7, is ETGVTQSPTHLIKTRGQQVTLRCSSQSGHNTVSWYQQALGQGPQFIFQYYREEENGRGNFPPRFSGLQFPNYSSELNVNALELDDSALYLCASSLSKPGTGVYEQYFGPGTRLTVT.

The J gene is TRBJ2-1, the V gene TRBV9, with 8 positions matching TRBD2. Germline CDR1 is SGDLS and CDR2 is YYNGEE. The CDR3 covers 15 residues. V shed 0 bases, J shed 5 bases, and the junction held 4 bases outside the gene matches. The CDR3 protein is CASSVAGGPNNEQFF. CDR3 bases: TGTGCCAGCAGCGTAGCGGGAGGGCCGAACAATGAGCAGTTCTTC. The complete variable domain, with remaining parts taken from reference TRBV9 and TRBJ2-1, reads DSGVTQTPKHLITATGQRVTLRCSPRSGDLSVYWYQQSLDQGLQFLIQYYNGEERAKGNILERFSAQQFPDLHSELNLSSLELGDSALYFCASSVAGGPNNEQFFGPGTRLTVL.

The gene calls are TRBV5-1 and TRBJ2-5; D gene unclear. The CDR3 has 13 amino acids. Per the germline V gene, CDR1 is SGHRS and CDR2 is YFSETQ. The germline V and J ends were trimmed by 1 base and 4 bases, with 8 bases remaining between them. This CDR3 reads CASSLIPGETQYF. The DNA of the CDR3 is TGCGCCAGCAGCTTGATCCCCGGAGAGACCCAGTACTTC. Looking up the rest from reference TRBV5-1 and TRBJ2-5 gives the full variable domain: KAGVTQTPRYLIKTRGQQVTLSCSPISGHRSVSWYQQTPGQGLQFLFEYFSETQRNKGNFPGRFSGRQFSNSRSEMNVSTLELGDSALYLCASSLIPGETQYFGPGTRLLVL.

This sequence joins TRBV27 and TRBJ1-6; D is possibly TRBD1 (5 bases). Germline assignment: CDR1 MNHEY and CDR2 SMNVEV (reference sequence). Trimming removed 4 bases from V and 4 bases from J, with 14 bases in between. The CDR3 totals 16 residues. The chain's CDR3 is CASSSPQASYNSPLHF. The CDR3, as DNA: TGTGCCAGCAGTTCTCCACAGGCGTCTTATAATTCACCCCTCCACTTT.

The chain's CDR3 is CASAPKSSYNEQFF. The DNA for the CDR3 is TGTGCCAGCGCTCCTAAGAGCTCCTACAATGAGCAGTTCTTC. The chain couples TRBV9 to TRBJ2-1, with D unresolved. V was cut by 7 bases and J by 0 bases, with 11 bases left in between. The CDR3 has 14 residues. Germline CDR1 reads SGDLS; CDR2 reads YYNGEE.

Comments on this clone: Other DNA sequences within the sample encode an identical CDR3. V is TRBV11-3 and J is TRBJ2-1; 7 bases map to TRBD2. V was pared by 0 bases and J by 4 bases, with 9 bases of the junction left unmatched. The germline V gene has CDR1 SGHNT and CDR2 YENEEA. The CDR3 is 17 residues long. The CDR3 reads CASSLDSGVGGYNEQFF. CDR3 bases: TGTGCCAGCAGCTTAGATAGCGGAGTGGGAGGGTACAATGAGCAGTTCTTC.

The V gene is TRBV4-1, the J gene TRBJ2-5; 7 bases align to TRBD2. The germline gives CDR1 MGHRA, CDR2 YSYEKL. The CDR3 sequence is 16 residues long. The junction had 12 bases not matched to a gene; V was cut back by 4 bases and J by 4 bases. This CDR3 is CASSRTTLARGETQYF. CDR3 nucleotide sequence: TGCGCCAGCAGCCGAACAACACTAGCGAGAGGAGAGACCCAGTACTTC.